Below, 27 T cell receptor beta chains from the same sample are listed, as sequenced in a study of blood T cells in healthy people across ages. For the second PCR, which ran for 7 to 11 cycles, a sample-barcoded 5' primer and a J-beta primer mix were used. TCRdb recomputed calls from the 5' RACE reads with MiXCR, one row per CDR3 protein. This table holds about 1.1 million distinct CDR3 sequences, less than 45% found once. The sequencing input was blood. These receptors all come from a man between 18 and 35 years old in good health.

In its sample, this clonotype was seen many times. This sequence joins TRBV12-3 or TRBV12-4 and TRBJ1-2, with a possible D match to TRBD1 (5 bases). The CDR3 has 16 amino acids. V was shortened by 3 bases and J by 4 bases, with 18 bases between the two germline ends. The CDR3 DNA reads TGTGCCAGCAGTTTTGCCGGGGTCAGGGAGGGCTATGGCTACACCTTC. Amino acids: CASSFAGVREGYGYTF.

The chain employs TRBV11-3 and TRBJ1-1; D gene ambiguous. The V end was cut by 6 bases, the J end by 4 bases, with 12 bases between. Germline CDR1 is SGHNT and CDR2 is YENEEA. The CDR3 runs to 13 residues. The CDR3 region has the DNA TGTGCCAGCAGTCCAGCGGTGGGCACTGAAGCTTTCTTT. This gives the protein CASSPAVGTEAFF.

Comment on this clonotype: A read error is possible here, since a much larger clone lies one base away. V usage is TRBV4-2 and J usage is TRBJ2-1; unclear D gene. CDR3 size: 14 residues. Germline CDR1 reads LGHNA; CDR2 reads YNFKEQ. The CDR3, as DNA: TGTGCCGGCAGCCAAGAAGTAACTAACCATGAGCAGTTCTTC. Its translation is CAGSQEVTNHEQFF.

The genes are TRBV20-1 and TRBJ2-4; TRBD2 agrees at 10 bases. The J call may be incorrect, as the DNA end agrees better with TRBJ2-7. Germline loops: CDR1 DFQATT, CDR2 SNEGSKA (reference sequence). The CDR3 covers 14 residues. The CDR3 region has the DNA TGCAGTGCTAGAAGAAGCGGGGGGGCCAACGAGCAGTACTTC. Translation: CSARRSGGANEQYF.

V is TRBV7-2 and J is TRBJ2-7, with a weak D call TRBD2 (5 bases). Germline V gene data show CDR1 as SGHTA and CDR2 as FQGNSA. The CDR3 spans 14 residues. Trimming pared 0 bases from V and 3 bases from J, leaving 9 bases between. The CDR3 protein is CASSLAAAIYEQYF. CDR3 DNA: TGTGCCAGCAGCTTAGCAGCGGCGATCTACGAGCAGTACTTC.

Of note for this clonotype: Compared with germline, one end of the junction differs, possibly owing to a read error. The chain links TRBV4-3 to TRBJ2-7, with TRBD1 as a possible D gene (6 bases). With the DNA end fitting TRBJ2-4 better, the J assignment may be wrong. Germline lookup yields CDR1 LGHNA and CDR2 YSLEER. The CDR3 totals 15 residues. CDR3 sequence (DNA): TGCGTCAGCAGCCAACTACAGGGTGCCAAAAACATTCAGTACTTC. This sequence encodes CVSSQLQGAKNIQYF.

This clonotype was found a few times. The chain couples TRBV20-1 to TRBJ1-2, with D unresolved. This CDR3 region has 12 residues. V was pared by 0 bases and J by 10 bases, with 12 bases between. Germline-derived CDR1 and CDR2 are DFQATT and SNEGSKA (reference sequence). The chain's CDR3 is CSARDWLSDYTF. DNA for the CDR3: TGCAGTGCTAGAGATTGGTTGAGTGACTACACCTTC.

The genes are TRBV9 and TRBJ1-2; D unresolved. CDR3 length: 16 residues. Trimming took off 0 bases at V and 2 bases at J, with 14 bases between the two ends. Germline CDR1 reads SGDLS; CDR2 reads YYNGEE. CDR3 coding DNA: TGTGCCAGCAGCGTAGCGGCAGACCCAAGGAACTATGGCTACACCTTC. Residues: CASSVAADPRNYGYTF.

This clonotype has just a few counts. The CDR3 DNA sequence: TGTGCCAGCAGCCCCAGTAGGGGAGAGTATGGCTACACCTTC. This codes for CASSPSRGEYGYTF. The chain is built from TRBV7-9 and TRBJ1-2, with a possible D match to TRBD1 (5 bases). From germline, CDR1 is SEHNR and CDR2 FQNEAQ (reference sequence). The CDR3 extends over 14 amino acids. V was trimmed by 5 bases and J by 5 bases, leaving 15 bases between them.

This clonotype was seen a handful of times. CDR3: CSVEDPSAYRDGTEAFF. CDR3 bases: TGCAGCGTTGAAGATCCGTCCGCTTACAGGGACGGCACTGAAGCTTTCTTT. The J gene is TRBJ1-1, the V gene TRBV29-1; tentatively, D is TRBD1 (6 bases). CDR1 is SQVTM, CDR2 ANQGSEA, per germline. This CDR3 has 17 amino acids. V was clipped by 0 bases and J by 4 bases, with 21 bases between them.

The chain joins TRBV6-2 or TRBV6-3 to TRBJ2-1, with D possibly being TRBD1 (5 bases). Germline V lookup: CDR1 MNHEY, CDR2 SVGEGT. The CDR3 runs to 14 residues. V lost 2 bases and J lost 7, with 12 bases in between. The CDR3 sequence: CASSYGNRINEQFF. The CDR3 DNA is TGTGCCAGCAGTTACGGCAACAGGATTAATGAGCAGTTCTTC.

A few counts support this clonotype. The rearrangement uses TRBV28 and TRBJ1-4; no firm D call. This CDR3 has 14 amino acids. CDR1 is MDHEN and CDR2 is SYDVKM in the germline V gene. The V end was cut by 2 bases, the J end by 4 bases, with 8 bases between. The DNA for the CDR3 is TGTGCCAGCAGTTTACACACGTTTAATGAAAAACTGTTTTTT. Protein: CASSLHTFNEKLFF.

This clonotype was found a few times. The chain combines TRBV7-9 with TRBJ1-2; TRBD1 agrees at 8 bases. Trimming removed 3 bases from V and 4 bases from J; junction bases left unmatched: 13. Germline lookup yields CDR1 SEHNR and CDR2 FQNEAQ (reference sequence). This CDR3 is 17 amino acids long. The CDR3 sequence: CASSFRPRQGYFYGYTF. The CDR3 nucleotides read TGTGCCAGCAGCTTCCGGCCTCGACAGGGGTACTTCTATGGCTACACCTTC.

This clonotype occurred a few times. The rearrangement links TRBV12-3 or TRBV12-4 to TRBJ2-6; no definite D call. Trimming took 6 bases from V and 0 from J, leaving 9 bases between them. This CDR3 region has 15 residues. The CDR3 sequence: CASSIQDSGANVLTF. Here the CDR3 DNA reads TGTGCCAGCAGCATCCAAGACTCTGGGGCCAACGTCCTGACTTTC.

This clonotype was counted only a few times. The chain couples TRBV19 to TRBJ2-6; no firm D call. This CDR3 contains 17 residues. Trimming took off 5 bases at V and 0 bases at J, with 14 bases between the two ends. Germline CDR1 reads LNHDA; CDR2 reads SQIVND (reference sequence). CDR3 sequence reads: CASSSMTEISGANVLTF. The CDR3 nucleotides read TGTGCCAGTAGTTCGATGACTGAGATCTCTGGGGCCAACGTCCTGACTTTC.

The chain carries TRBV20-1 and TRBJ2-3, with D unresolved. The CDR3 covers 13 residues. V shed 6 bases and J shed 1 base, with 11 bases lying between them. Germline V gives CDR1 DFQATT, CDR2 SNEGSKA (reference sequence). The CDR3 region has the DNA TGCAGTGCACAATTTGAGGGCACAGATACGCAGTATTTT. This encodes CSAQFEGTDTQYF.

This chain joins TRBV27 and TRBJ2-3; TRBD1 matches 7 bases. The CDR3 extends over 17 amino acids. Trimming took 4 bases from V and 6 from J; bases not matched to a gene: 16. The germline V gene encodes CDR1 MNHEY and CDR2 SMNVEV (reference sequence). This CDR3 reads CASSSQIRTGPWDTQYF. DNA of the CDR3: TGTGCCAGCAGTTCCCAAATAAGGACAGGACCCTGGGATACGCAGTATTTT.

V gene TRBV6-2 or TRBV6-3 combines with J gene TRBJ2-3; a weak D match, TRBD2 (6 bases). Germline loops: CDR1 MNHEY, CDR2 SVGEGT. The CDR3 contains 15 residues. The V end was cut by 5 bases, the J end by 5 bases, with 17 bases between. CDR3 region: CASSLGGRPLDTQYF. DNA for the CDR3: TGTGCCAGCAGTCTGGGTGGGAGGCCCCTAGATACGCAGTATTTT.

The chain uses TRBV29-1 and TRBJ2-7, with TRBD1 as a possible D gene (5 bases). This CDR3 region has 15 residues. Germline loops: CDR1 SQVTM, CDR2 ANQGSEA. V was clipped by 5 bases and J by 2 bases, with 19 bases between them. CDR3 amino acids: CSVNGQGPQTYEQYF. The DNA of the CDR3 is TGCAGCGTTAACGGACAAGGCCCGCAAACCTACGAGCAGTACTTC.

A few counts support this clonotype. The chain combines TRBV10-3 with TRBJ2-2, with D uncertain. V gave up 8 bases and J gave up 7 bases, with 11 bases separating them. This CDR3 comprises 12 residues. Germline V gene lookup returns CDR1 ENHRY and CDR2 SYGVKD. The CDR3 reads CAIPVWFGELFF. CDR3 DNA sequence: TGTGCCATCCCCGTCTGGTTCGGGGAGCTGTTTTTT.

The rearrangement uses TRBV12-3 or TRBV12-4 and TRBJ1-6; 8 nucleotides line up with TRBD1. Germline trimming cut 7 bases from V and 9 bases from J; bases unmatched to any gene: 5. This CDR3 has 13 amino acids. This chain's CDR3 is CASMRGTGSPLHF. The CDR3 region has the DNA TGTGCCAGCATGAGGGGGACAGGTTCACCCCTCCACTTT.

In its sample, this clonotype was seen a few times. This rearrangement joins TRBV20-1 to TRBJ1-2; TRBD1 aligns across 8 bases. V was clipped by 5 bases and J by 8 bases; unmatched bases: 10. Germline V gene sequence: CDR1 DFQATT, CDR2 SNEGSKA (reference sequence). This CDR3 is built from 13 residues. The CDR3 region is CSASTGVRVGYTF. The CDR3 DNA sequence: TGCAGTGCTTCGACAGGGGTAAGAGTCGGCTACACCTTC.

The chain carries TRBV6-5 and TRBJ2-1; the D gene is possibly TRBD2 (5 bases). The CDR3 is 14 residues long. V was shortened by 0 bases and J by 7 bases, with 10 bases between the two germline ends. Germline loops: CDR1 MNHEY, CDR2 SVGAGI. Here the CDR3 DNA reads TGTGCCAGCAGTTACTCGAGCGAGCGGAATGAGCAGTTCTTC. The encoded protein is CASSYSSERNEQFF.

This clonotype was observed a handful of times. The chain's CDR3 is CASPGVRTDTQYF. The DNA for the CDR3 is TGTGCCAGCCCTGGGGTTCGGACAGATACGCAGTATTTT. V gene TRBV5-5 combines with J gene TRBJ2-3; D gene ambiguous. Germline V CDR1 and CDR2: SGHKS, YYEKEE (reference sequence). The V end lost 7 bases, the J end lost 3 bases, and 12 bases lay between the germline ends. The CDR3 totals 13 residues. The entire variable domain, with the rest obtained from reference TRBV5-5 and TRBJ2-3, is as follows: DAGVTQSPTHLIKTRGQQVTLRCSPISGHKSVSWYQQVLGQGPQFIFQYYEKEERGRGNFPDRFSARQFPNYSSELNVNALLLGDSALYLCASPGVRTDTQYFGPGTRLTVL.

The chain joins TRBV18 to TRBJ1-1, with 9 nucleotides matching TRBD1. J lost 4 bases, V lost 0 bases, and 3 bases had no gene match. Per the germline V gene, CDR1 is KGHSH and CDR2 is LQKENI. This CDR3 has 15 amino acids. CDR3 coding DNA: TGTGCCAGCTCACCACCACAGGGGGCTTTCACTGAAGCTTTCTTT. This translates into CASSPPQGAFTEAFF.

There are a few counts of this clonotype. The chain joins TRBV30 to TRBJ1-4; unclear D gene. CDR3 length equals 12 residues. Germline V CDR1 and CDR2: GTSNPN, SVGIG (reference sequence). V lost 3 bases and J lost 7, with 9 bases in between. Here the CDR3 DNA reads TGTGCCTGGAGGGGCGTGAGTGAAAAACTGTTTTTT. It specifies CAWRGVSEKLFF.

The CDR3 protein is CASSLARFYEQYF. The CDR3 region has the DNA TGTGCCAGCAGCTTAGCCCGCTTCTACGAGCAGTACTTC. The chain has TRBV7-2 and TRBJ2-7; D is unclear. The germline gives CDR1 SGHTA, CDR2 FQGNSA. This CDR3 contains 13 residues. V was shortened by 0 bases and J by 3 bases, with 6 bases between the two germline ends. The full variable domain, with the rest looked up from reference TRBV7-2 and TRBJ2-7, is GAGVSQSPSNKVTEKGKDVELRCDPISGHTALYWYRQSLGQGLEFLIYFQGNSAPDKSGLPSDRFSAERTGGSVSTLTIQRTQQEDSAVYLCASSLARFYEQYFGPGTRLTVT.